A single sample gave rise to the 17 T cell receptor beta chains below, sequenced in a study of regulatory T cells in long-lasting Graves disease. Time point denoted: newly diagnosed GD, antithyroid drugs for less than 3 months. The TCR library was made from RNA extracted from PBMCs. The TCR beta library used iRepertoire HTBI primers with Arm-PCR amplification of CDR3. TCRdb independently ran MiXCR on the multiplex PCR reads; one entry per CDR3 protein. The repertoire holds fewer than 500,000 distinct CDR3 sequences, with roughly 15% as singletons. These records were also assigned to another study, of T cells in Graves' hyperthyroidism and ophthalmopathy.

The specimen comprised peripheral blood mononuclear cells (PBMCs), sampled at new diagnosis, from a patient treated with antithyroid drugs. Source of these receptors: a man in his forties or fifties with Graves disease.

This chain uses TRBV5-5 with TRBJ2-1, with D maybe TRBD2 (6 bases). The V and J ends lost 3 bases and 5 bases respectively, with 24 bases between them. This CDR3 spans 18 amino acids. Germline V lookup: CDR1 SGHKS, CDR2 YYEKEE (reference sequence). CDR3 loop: CASSSPGSAGPLNNEQFF. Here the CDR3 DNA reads TGTGCCAGCAGCTCCCCTGGGAGCGCGGGGCCGCTTAACAATGAGCAGTTCTTC.

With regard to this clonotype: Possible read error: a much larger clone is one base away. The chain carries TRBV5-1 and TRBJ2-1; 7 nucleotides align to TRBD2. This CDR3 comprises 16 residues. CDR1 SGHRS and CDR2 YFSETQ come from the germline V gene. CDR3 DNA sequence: TGCGCCAGCAGCTTGGGACATCGGACTAGTACAAATGAGCAGCTCTTC. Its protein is CASSLGHRTSTNEQLF. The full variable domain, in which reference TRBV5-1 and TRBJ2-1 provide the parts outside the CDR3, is KAGVTQTPRYLIKTRGQQVTLSCSPISGHRSVSWYQQTPGQGLQFLFEYFSETQRNKGNFPGRFSGRQFSNSRSEMNVSTLELGDSALYLCASSLGHRTSTNEQLFGPGTRLTVL.

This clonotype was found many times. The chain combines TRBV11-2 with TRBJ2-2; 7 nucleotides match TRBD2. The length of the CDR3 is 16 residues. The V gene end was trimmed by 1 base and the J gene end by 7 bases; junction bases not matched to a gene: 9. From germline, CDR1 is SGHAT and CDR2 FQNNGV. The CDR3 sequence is CASSLGASGNRGELFF. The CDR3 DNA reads TGTGCCAGCAGCTTAGGGGCTAGCGGTAACCGCGGGGAGCTGTTTTTT.

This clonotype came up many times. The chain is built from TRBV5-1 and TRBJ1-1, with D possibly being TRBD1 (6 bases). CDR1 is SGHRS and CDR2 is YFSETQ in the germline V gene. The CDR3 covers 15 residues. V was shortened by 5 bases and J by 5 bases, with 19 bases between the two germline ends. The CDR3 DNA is TGCGCCAGCAGACCAACAGGGAGTCGGGGGACTGAAGCTTTCTTT. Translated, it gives CASRPTGSRGTEAFF.

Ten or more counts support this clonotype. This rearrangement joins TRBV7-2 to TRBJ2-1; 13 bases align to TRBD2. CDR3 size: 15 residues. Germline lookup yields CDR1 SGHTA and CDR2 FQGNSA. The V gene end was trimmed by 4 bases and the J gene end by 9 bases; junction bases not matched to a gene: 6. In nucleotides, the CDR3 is TGTGCCAGCAGCTCCAGGACTAGCGGGAGTGGTGAGCAGTTCTTC. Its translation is CASSSRTSGSGEQFF.

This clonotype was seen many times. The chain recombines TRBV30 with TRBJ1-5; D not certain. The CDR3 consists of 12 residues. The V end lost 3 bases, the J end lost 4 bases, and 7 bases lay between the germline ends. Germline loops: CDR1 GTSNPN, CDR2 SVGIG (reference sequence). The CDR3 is CAWSAPNQPQHF. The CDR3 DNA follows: TGTGCCTGGAGCGCCCCGAATCAGCCCCAGCATTTT.

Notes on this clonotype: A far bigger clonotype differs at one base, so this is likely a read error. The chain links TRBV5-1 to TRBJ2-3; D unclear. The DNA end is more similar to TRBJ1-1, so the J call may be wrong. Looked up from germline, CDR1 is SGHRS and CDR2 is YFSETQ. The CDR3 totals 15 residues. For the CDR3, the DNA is TGCGCCAGCGGCTTGGCGGGCAGCATGAACACTGAAGCTTTCTTT. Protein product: CASGLAGSMNTEAFF.

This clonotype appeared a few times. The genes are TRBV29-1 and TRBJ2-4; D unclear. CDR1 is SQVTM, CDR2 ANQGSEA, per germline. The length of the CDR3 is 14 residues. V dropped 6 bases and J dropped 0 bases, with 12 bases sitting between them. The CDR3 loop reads CSVVGTGAKNIQYF. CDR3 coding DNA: TGCAGCGTCGTGGGAACGGGAGCCAAAAACATTCAGTACTTC.

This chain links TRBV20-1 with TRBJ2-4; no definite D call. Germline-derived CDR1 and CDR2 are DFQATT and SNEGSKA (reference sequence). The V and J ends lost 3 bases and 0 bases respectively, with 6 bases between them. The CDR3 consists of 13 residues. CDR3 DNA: TGCAGTGCTAGTGACCTAGCCAAAAACATTCAGTACTTC. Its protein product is CSASDLAKNIQYF.

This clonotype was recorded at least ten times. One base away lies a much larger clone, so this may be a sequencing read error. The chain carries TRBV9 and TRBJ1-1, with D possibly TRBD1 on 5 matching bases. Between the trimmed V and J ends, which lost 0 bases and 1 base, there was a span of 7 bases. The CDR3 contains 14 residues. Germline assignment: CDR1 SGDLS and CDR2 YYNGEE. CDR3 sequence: CASSVGQTNTEAFF. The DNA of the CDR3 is TGTGCCAGCAGCGTAGGACAGACGAACACTGAAGCTTTCTTT.

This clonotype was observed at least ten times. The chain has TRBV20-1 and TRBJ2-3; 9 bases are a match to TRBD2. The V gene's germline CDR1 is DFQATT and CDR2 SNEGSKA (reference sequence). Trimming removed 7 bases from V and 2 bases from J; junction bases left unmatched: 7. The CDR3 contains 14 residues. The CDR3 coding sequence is TGCAGTGGGACGACTAGCGGTAACACAGATACGCAGTATTTT. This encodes CSGTTSGNTDTQYF.

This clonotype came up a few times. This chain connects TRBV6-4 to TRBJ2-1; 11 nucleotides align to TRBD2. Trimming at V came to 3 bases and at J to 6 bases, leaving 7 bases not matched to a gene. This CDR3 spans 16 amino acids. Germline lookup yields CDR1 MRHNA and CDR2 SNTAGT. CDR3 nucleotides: TGTGCCAGCAGTGAGTTGGGGACTAGCGGAATCAATGAGCAGTTCTTC. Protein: CASSELGTSGINEQFF.

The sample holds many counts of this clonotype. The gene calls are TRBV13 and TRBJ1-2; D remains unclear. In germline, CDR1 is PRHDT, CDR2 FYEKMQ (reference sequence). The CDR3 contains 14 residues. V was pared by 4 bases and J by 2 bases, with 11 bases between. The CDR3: CASSSEVGNYGYTF. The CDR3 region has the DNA TGTGCCAGCAGCTCCGAGGTGGGGAACTATGGCTACACCTTC.

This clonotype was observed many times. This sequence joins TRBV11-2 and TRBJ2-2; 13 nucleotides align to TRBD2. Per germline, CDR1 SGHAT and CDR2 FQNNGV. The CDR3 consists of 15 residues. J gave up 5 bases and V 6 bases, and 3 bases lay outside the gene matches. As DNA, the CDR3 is TGTGCCAGCAGAGGACTAGCGGGAGTAACCGGGGAGCTGTTTTTT. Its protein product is CASRGLAGVTGELFF. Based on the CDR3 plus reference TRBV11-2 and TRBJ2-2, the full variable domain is EAGVAQSPRYKIIEKRQSVAFWCNPISGHATLYWYQQILGQGPKLLIQFQNNGVVDDSQLPKDRFSAERLKGVDSTLKIQPAKLEDSAVYLCASRGLAGVTGELFFGEGSRLTVL.

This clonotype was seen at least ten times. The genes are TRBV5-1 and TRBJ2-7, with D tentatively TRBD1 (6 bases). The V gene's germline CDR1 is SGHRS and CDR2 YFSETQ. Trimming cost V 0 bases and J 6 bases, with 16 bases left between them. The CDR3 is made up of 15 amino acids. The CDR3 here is CASSLGNRVGSEQYF. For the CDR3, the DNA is TGCGCCAGCAGCTTGGGCAACAGGGTAGGATCCGAGCAGTACTTC. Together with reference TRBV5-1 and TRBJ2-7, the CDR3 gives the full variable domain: KAGVTQTPRYLIKTRGQQVTLSCSPISGHRSVSWYQQTPGQGLQFLFEYFSETQRNKGNFPGRFSGRQFSNSRSEMNVSTLELGDSALYLCASSLGNRVGSEQYFGPGTRLTVT.

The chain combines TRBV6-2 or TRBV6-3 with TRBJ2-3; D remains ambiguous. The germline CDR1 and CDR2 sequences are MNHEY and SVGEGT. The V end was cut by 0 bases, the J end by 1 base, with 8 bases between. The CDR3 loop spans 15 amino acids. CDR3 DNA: TGTGCCAGCAGTTACTCGGGTACAGGCACAGATACGCAGTATTTT. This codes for CASSYSGTGTDTQYF.

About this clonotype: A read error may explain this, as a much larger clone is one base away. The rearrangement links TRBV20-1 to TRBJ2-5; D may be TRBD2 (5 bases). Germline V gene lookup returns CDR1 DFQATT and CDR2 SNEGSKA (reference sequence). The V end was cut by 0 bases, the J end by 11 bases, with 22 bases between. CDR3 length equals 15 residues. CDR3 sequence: CSARDRGRAYNEQYF. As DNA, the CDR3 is TGCAGTGCTAGAGATCGGGGTCGTGCCTACAATGAGCAGTACTTC.